This TCR beta chain comes out of a study of T cell responses to AZD1222 COVID-19 vaccine. Study-level background: Second-dose recipients at about 4 or about 12 weeks were treated as one pooled group.

TCRdb's table, derived via immunoSEQ multiplex PCR, lists solely in-frame clones and lacks some. Here the sample spans some 140,000 clones, around 90% being singletons. General study results and limits: Only a handful of people who got AZD1222 tested seropositive at baseline. The peak T cell response came first, and repertoires were sampled only after it. Spike-specific TCR breadth rose after two AZD1222 doses, and depth rose as well.

For this clone: The target antigen is unknown.

The receptor's source is an adult in good health. The specimen comprised peripheral blood, sampled on day 0 of AZD1222 vaccination.

CDR3 in DNA: TGTGCCAGTAGTATGGGGAGGGGGACGGGAGATACGCAGTATTTT. This encodes CASSMGRGTGDTQYF. The chain is built from TRBV19 and TRBJ2-3, with D maybe TRBD2 (7 bases). Germline V CDR1 and CDR2: LNHDA, SQIVND (reference sequence). Trimming took 3 bases from V and 5 from J, leaving 15 bases between them. The CDR3 covers 15 residues.